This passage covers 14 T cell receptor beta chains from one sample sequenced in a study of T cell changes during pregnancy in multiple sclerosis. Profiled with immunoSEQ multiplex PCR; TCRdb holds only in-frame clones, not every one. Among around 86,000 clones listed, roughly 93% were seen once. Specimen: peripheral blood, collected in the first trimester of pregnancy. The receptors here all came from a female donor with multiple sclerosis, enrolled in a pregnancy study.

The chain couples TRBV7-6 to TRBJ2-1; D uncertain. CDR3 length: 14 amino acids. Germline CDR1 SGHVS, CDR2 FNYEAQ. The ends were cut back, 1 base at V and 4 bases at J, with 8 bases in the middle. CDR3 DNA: TGTGCCAGCAGCTTAGGAGTACCGTACAATGAGCAGTTCTTC. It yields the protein CASSLGVPYNEQFF.

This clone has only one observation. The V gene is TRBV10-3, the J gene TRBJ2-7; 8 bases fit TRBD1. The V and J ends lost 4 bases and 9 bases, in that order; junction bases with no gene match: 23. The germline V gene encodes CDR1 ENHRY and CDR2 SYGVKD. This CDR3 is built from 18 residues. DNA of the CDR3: TGTGCCATCAGTGTTTCTAGTTCGGGGACAGGAAGGGGTGGAGGGCAGTACTTC. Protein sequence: CAISVSSSGTGRGGGQYF.

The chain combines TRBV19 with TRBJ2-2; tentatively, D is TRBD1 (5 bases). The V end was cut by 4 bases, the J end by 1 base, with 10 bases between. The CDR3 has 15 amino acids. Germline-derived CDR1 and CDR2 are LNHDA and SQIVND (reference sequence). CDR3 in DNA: TGTGCCAGTAGTAATCCAGGGCTGAACACCGGGGAGCTGTTTTTT. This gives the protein CASSNPGLNTGELFF.

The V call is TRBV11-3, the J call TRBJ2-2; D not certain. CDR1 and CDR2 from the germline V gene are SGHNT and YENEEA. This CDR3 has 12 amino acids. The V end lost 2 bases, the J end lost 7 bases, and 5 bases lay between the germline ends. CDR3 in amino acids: CASSLSGGELFF. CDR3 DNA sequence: TGTGCCAGCAGCTTATCCGGCGGGGAGCTGTTTTTT.

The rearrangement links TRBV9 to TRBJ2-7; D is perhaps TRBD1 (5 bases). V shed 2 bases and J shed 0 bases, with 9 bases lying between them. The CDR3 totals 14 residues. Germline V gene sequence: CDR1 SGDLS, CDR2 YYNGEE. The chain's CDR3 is CASSVGRASYEQYF. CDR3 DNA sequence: TGTGCCAGCAGCGTCGGCAGGGCCTCCTACGAGCAGTACTTC.

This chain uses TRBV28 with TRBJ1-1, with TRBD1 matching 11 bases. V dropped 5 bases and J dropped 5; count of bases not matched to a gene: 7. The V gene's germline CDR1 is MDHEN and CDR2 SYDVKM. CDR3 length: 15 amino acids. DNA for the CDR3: TGTGCCAGCAGTCTGGACAGGGGGCGAAGAACTGAAGCTTTCTTT. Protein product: CASSLDRGRRTEAFF.

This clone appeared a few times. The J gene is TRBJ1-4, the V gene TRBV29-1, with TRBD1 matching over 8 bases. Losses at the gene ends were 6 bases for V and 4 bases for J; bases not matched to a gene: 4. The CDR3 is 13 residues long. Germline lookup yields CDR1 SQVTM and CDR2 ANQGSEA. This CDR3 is CSVDGQGNEKLFF. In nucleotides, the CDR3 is TGCAGCGTCGACGGACAGGGTAATGAAAAACTGTTTTTT. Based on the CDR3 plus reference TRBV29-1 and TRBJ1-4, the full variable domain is SAVISQKPSRDICQRGTSLTIQCQVDSQVTMMFWYRQQPGQSLTLIATANQGSEATYESGFVIDKFPISRPNLTFSTLTVSNMSPEDSSIYLCSVDGQGNEKLFFGSGTQLSVL.

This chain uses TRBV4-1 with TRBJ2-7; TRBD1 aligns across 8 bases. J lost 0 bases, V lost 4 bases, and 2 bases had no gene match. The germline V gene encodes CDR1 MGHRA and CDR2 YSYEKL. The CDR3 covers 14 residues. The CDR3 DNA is TGCGCCAGCAGCCCACAGGGGGTCTCCTACGAGCAGTACTTC. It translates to CASSPQGVSYEQYF.

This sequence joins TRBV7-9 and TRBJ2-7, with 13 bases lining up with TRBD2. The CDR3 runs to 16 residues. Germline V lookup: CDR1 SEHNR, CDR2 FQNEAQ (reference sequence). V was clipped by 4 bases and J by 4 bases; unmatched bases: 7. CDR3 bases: TGTGCCAGCAGCTCCGGGACTAGCGGGAACGAGTACGAGCAGTACTTC. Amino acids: CASSSGTSGNEYEQYF.

CDR3 nucleotides: TGTGCTAGTGGTTTGGGACTCATAGATGGTAATGAGCAGTTCTTC. It codes for CASGLGLIDGNEQFF. This chain joins TRBV12-5 and TRBJ2-1, with D hard to call. Germline V CDR1 and CDR2: LGHNT, FRNRAP. V lost 1 base and J lost 7, with 14 bases in between. This CDR3 comprises 15 residues.

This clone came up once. The CDR3 sequence is CASSTPSGGVPYNEQFF. DNA for the CDR3: TGCGCCAGCAGCACGCCTAGCGGGGGGGTCCCCTACAATGAGCAGTTCTTC. This sequence joins TRBV5-1 and TRBJ2-1; TRBD2 aligns across 12 bases. The CDR3 spans 17 residues. J was trimmed by 2 bases and V by 4 bases; bases with no gene match: 7. Per germline, CDR1 SGHRS and CDR2 YFSETQ.

For the CDR3, the DNA is TGCGCCAGCAGCCAACACACGGGACAGGGAAGTTACGACGAGCAGTACTTC. It yields the protein CASSQHTGQGSYDEQYF. The chain is built from TRBV4-1 and TRBJ2-7, with 9 bases matching TRBD1. Trimming removed 2 bases from V and 5 bases from J; junction bases left unmatched: 13. Germline loops: CDR1 MGHRA, CDR2 YSYEKL. This CDR3 spans 17 amino acids.

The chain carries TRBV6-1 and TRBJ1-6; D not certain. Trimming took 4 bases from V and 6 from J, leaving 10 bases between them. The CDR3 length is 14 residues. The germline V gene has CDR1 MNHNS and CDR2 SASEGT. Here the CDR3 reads CASSAGGSNSPLHF. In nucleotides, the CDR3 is TGTGCCAGCAGTGCTGGAGGGAGTAATTCACCCCTCCACTTT.

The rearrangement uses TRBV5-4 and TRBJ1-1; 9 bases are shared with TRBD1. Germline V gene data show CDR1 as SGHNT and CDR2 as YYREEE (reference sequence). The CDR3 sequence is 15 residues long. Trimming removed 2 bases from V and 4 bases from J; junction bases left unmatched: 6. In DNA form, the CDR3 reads TGTGCCAGCAGCTTTTATGGACAGGGGATCACTGAAGCTTTCTTT. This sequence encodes CASSFYGQGITEAFF.